The clone carrying this T cell receptor beta chain was picked up one time. Its antigen remains unknown. A read error may account for a junction end that differs from germline. RNA was extracted from bulk tissue without any cell sorting. Distant lung tissue was collected more than 3 cm away from the tumor edge. The CDR3 has 15 amino acids. The germline gives CDR1 MDHEN, CDR2 SYDVKM. TCRbeta libraries were built with three rounds of nested PCR, modified from ARM-PCR. One entry per CDR3 protein, called by TCRdb with MiXCR from the multiplex PCR reads. The table has approximately 79,000 distinct CDR3 sequences, approximately 82% seen once; the top ten hold approximately 40%. This entry is derived from a study of tumor and adjacent non-tumor tissue in lung cancer. Study-level results: TCR diversity was significantly greater in tumor than normal lung tissue. In normal lung, the top 100 clones were significantly more dominant than in tumor.

V gene TRBV28 combines with J gene TRBJ2-3, with TRBD1 matching over 9 bases. Source material: distant non-tumor lung tissue. The TCR originated in a man in his sixties or seventies with non-small cell lung cancer. The CDR3 protein is CASRGQGRGTDTQYF. CDR3 DNA: TGTGCTAGCAGAGGACAGGGGAGAGGAACAGATACGCAGTATTTT. Full variable domain (outside the CDR3, taken from reference TRBV28 and TRBJ2-3): DVKVTQSSRYLVKRTGEKVFLECVQDMDHENMFWYRQDPGLGLRLIYFSYDVKMKEKGDIPEGYSVSREKKERFSLILESASTNQTSMYLCASRGQGRGTDTQYFGPGTRLTVL.